A selection of T cell receptor beta chains follows, all from one sample in a study of blood T cells in healthy people across ages. One entry per CDR3 protein, called by TCRdb with MiXCR from the 5' RACE reads. The table has 1.6 million or so distinct CDR3 sequences, roughly 32% seen once. The sample comprised blood. The receptors here all came from a woman in her 30s in good health. CDR3s include the opening cysteine and the closing phenylalanine or tryptophan. A D gene is named only where the DNA matches it firmly. Rows give clone size only sometimes, using once, few, many, or a class for an expanded clone.

v_gene: TRBV3-1
j_gene: TRBJ1-2
d_gene: -
abundance: -
CDR3nt: TGTGCCAGCGCATCGAGCAAGGGATATGGCTACACCTTC
CDR3aa: CASASSKGYGYTF

v_gene: TRBV6-2/TRBV6-3
j_gene: TRBJ2-7
d_gene: TRBD1
abundance: few
CDR3nt: TGTGCCAGCAGTCTTCTGGGGACAGGGTTCAACGAGCAGTACTTC
CDR3aa: CASSLLGTGFNEQYF

v_gene: TRBV7-2
j_gene: TRBJ2-5
d_gene: TRBD2
abundance: -
CDR3nt: TGTGCCAGCAGCCTAGGGGGTCTAGCGGGAGGTTTGGGAGAGCAGTACTTC
CDR3aa: CASSLGGLAGGLGEQYF

v_gene: TRBV15
j_gene: TRBJ1-2
d_gene: -
abundance: -
CDR3nt: TGTGCCACCAGCAGAGATCTCCCAGGGGCGGGCTATGGCTACACCTTC
CDR3aa: CATSRDLPGAGYGYTF

v_gene: TRBV5-6
j_gene: TRBJ2-1
d_gene: TRBD1
abundance: many
CDR3nt: TGTGCCAGCAGCCTTGGGACAGGGGATAAGCAGTTCTTC
CDR3aa: CASSLGTGDKQFF

v_gene: TRBV5-1
j_gene: TRBJ1-1
d_gene: -
abundance: -
CDR3nt: TGCGCCAGCAGCTCAGGACTACCGGACACTGAAGCTTTCTTT
CDR3aa: CASSSGLPDTEAFF

v_gene: TRBV14
j_gene: TRBJ1-2
d_gene: TRBD1
abundance: few
CDR3nt: TGTGCCAGCAGGACTACAGGGGAGTATGGCTACACCTTC
CDR3aa: CASRTTGEYGYTF

v_gene: TRBV9
j_gene: TRBJ2-1
d_gene: TRBD1
abundance: -
CDR3nt: TGTGCCAGCAGCCTCTCCGGGACAGGGGAAAATGAGCAGTTCTTC
CDR3aa: CASSLSGTGENEQFF

v_gene: TRBV27
j_gene: TRBJ1-2
d_gene: -
abundance: -
CDR3nt: TGTGCCACCCGGGCCGTAAGGGGGGTCAACTATGGCTACACCTTC
CDR3aa: CATRAVRGVNYGYTF

v_gene: TRBV7-9
j_gene: TRBJ2-5
d_gene: -
abundance: few
CDR3nt: TGTGCCAGCAGCTTAGCGGTCCTTACAGGGAAGGAGACCCAGTACTTC
CDR3aa: CASSLAVLTGKETQYF

v_gene: TRBV28
j_gene: TRBJ2-3
d_gene: -
abundance: few
CDR3nt: TGTGCCAGCATCCTGGGGCGGGAAGATACGCAGTATTTT
CDR3aa: CASILGREDTQYF

v_gene: TRBV13
j_gene: TRBJ2-5
d_gene: -
abundance: few
CDR3nt: TGTGCCAGCGGACCCTCTGGACGGAAGGGAGAGACCCAGTACTTC
CDR3aa: CASGPSGRKGETQYF

v_gene: TRBV15
j_gene: TRBJ2-5
d_gene: -
abundance: -
CDR3nt: TGTGCCATCCGGCGGCCAGGCGAGACCCAGTACTTC
CDR3aa: CAIRRPGETQYF

v_gene: TRBV28
j_gene: TRBJ1-4
d_gene: -
abundance: once
CDR3nt: TGTGCCAGCAGCGTTACCCGGCGGAAGGGAAATGAAAAACTGTTTTTT
CDR3aa: CASSVTRRKGNEKLFF

v_gene: TRBV2
j_gene: TRBJ2-5
d_gene: -
abundance: -
CDR3nt: TGTGCCAGCAGTCCAGGGTTCGGGCGAGAGACCCAGTACTTC
CDR3aa: CASSPGFGRETQYF

v_gene: TRBV19
j_gene: TRBJ2-1
d_gene: TRBD1
abundance: -
CDR3nt: TGTGCCAGTAGTATAGTTATTGGACAGGGAATAAACAATGAGCAGTTCTTC
CDR3aa: CASSIVIGQGINNEQFF

v_gene: TRBV7-8
j_gene: TRBJ2-7
d_gene: TRBD2
abundance: -
CDR3nt: TGTGCCAGCAGCCCTCGACGGACCACATTAGGACTAGCGGACTACGAGCAGTACTTC
CDR3aa: CASSPRRTTLGLADYEQYF

v_gene: TRBV20-1
j_gene: TRBJ2-7
d_gene: TRBD2
abundance: -
CDR3nt: TGCAGTGCTAGCACCGGGGGGGCGGGGAACGAGCAGTACTTC
CDR3aa: CSASTGGAGNEQYF

v_gene: TRBV19
j_gene: TRBJ2-3
d_gene: -
abundance: few
CDR3nt: TGTGCCAGTAGTCCTCCTTCTGAGGGACACCGCACAGATACGCAGTATTTT
CDR3aa: CASSPPSEGHRTDTQYF

v_gene: TRBV29-1
j_gene: TRBJ1-1
d_gene: -
abundance: -
CDR3nt: TGCAGCGTTTCAGGGGTCGTGAACACTGAAGCTTTCTTT
CDR3aa: CSVSGVVNTEAFF

v_gene: TRBV6-5
j_gene: TRBJ2-5
d_gene: -
abundance: -
CDR3nt: TGTGCCAGCAGCCAACAGACCCTCGGGGAGACCCAGTACTTC
CDR3aa: CASSQQTLGETQYF

v_gene: TRBV3-1
j_gene: TRBJ1-2
d_gene: -
abundance: -
CDR3nt: TGTGCCAGCAGCCAAGGGACACGTGGCTACACCTTC
CDR3aa: CASSQGTRGYTF

v_gene: TRBV6-2/TRBV6-3
j_gene: TRBJ2-7
d_gene: -
abundance: -
CDR3nt: TGTGCCAGCAAGGTCGGGGTAGTCTACGAGCAGTACTTC
CDR3aa: CASKVGVVYEQYF

v_gene: TRBV6-6
j_gene: TRBJ1-1
d_gene: -
abundance: -
CDR3nt: TGTGCCAGCAGACAGGTATCAGAAGCTTTCTTT
CDR3aa: CASRQVSEAFF

v_gene: TRBV7-9
j_gene: TRBJ2-7
d_gene: TRBD1
abundance: -
CDR3nt: TGTGCCAGCAGCTTACCCCGACAGGGAAGCTCCTACGAGCAGTACTTC
CDR3aa: CASSLPRQGSSYEQYF

v_gene: TRBV27
j_gene: TRBJ1-1
d_gene: TRBD1
abundance: -
CDR3nt: TGTGCCAGCAGCACTCTAGACAGGGGCAAGACTGAAGCTTTCTTT
CDR3aa: CASSTLDRGKTEAFF

v_gene: TRBV20-1
j_gene: TRBJ2-5
d_gene: TRBD2
abundance: many
CDR3nt: TGCAGTGCCGCGCGGGGGGAAGGGACCCAGTACTTC
CDR3aa: CSAARGEGTQYF

v_gene: TRBV27
j_gene: TRBJ2-1
d_gene: -
abundance: few
CDR3nt: TGTGCCAGCAGTCACGACCTGTACAATGAGCAGTTCTTC
CDR3aa: CASSHDLYNEQFF

v_gene: TRBV20-1
j_gene: TRBJ2-7
d_gene: -
abundance: -
CDR3nt: TGCAGTGCAATTGAGCCTCGGGACCCCTCCCTCGAGCAGTACTTC
CDR3aa: CSAIEPRDPSLEQYF

v_gene: TRBV5-1
j_gene: TRBJ1-4
d_gene: TRBD1
abundance: -
CDR3nt: TGCGCCAGCAGCGAATCACGCGGGACAGGGAACGAAAAACTGTTTTTT
CDR3aa: CASSESRGTGNEKLFF

v_gene: TRBV2
j_gene: TRBJ2-7
d_gene: TRBD1
abundance: few
CDR3nt: TGTGCCAGCAGGGCCGACAGGGGTATTGGCCACGAGCAGTACTTC
CDR3aa: CASRADRGIGHEQYF

v_gene: TRBV12-3/TRBV12-4
j_gene: TRBJ1-2
d_gene: -
abundance: -
CDR3nt: TGTGCCAGCAGTTTATCCCCAATCATAACCAGGCCCACCACGAAGGGCTACACCTTC
CDR3aa: CASSLSPIITRPTTKGYTF

v_gene: TRBV4-2
j_gene: TRBJ2-1
d_gene: -
abundance: many
CDR3nt: TGTGCCAGCAGCCAAGGGACTAAGTCAGACAATGAGCAGTTCTTC
CDR3aa: CASSQGTKSDNEQFF

v_gene: TRBV13
j_gene: TRBJ2-1
d_gene: TRBD2
abundance: -
CDR3nt: TGTGCCGGCAGCTTAGTTCGCGGGAGGGGTTCCTACAATGAGCAGTTCTTC
CDR3aa: CAGSLVRGRGSYNEQFF

v_gene: TRBV20-1
j_gene: TRBJ2-5
d_gene: -
abundance: few
CDR3nt: TGCAGTGCTAGAGCCCTTCGATCAGCCGTTCAAGAGACCCAGTACTTC
CDR3aa: CSARALRSAVQETQYF

v_gene: TRBV27
j_gene: TRBJ2-7
d_gene: -
abundance: -
CDR3nt: TGTGCCAGCAGGTTGTCAGGGGACCCCTACGAGCAGTACTTC
CDR3aa: CASRLSGDPYEQYF

v_gene: TRBV15
j_gene: TRBJ2-3
d_gene: -
abundance: -
CDR3nt: TGTGCCACCAGCAGACACCTCGAGATGGGCACAGATACGCAGTATTTT
CDR3aa: CATSRHLEMGTDTQYF

v_gene: TRBV5-1
j_gene: TRBJ2-7
d_gene: -
abundance: -
CDR3nt: TGCGCCAGCAGCTCCTGGGACGGCTACGGGCAGTACTTC
CDR3aa: CASSSWDGYGQYF

v_gene: TRBV10-3
j_gene: TRBJ2-1
d_gene: -
abundance: -
CDR3nt: TGTGCCATCAGTGACGGGGGACAGACAAGATACAATGAGCAGTTCTTC
CDR3aa: CAISDGGQTRYNEQFF

v_gene: TRBV7-2
j_gene: TRBJ1-1
d_gene: -
abundance: -
CDR3nt: TGTGCCAGCAGCTTAGCAGGGACAACTTCTGAAGCTTTCTTT
CDR3aa: CASSLAGTTSEAFF

v_gene: TRBV3-1
j_gene: TRBJ2-7
d_gene: -
abundance: few
CDR3nt: TGTGCCAGCAGCTACCGACGAGGGTCCTACGAGCAGTACTTC
CDR3aa: CASSYRRGSYEQYF

v_gene: TRBV5-1
j_gene: TRBJ1-6
d_gene: TRBD1
abundance: few
CDR3nt: TGCGCCAGCAGCTTGGGACAGGGGAAGGGAAATTCACCCCTCCACTTT
CDR3aa: CASSLGQGKGNSPLHF

v_gene: TRBV20-1
j_gene: TRBJ1-4
d_gene: -
abundance: -
CDR3nt: TGCAGTGCTAGTCGCAGCAATGAAAAACTGTTTTTT
CDR3aa: CSASRSNEKLFF

v_gene: TRBV28
j_gene: TRBJ2-6
d_gene: TRBD1
abundance: few
CDR3nt: TGTGCCACGAAGCAACCACCGGGACAGGGAGGTCCCTCTGGGGCCAACGTCCTGACTTTC
CDR3aa: CATKQPPGQGGPSGANVLTF

v_gene: TRBV20-1
j_gene: TRBJ2-5
d_gene: TRBD2
abundance: -
CDR3nt: TGCAGTGCTCGACGCCCGGGGGGGGAGACCCAGTACTTC
CDR3aa: CSARRPGGETQYF

v_gene: TRBV5-1
j_gene: TRBJ2-3
d_gene: TRBD2
abundance: -
CDR3nt: TGCGCCAGCAGCCCCACCACTAGCGCCAGCACAGATACGCAGTATTTT
CDR3aa: CASSPTTSASTDTQYF

v_gene: TRBV28
j_gene: TRBJ2-3
d_gene: -
abundance: few
CDR3nt: TGTGCCAGCCGCCCCGCAGCGAGGCAGCTAGATACGCAGTATTTT
CDR3aa: CASRPAARQLDTQYF

v_gene: TRBV15
j_gene: TRBJ2-1
d_gene: -
abundance: many
CDR3nt: TGTGCCACCAGCAGAGATCGAAAATCTGAGCAGTTCTTC
CDR3aa: CATSRDRKSEQFF

v_gene: TRBV4-1
j_gene: TRBJ1-3
d_gene: -
abundance: -
CDR3nt: TGCGCCAGCAACCAAGATCAAGGCCTTGAAGGAAACACCATATATTTT
CDR3aa: CASNQDQGLEGNTIYF

v_gene: TRBV27
j_gene: TRBJ2-1
d_gene: -
abundance: -
CDR3nt: TGTGCCAGCAGTTTCTTACAGGGTAATGAGCAGTTCTTC
CDR3aa: CASSFLQGNEQFF

v_gene: TRBV20-1
j_gene: TRBJ2-7
d_gene: -
abundance: -
CDR3nt: TGCAGTGCTTCCGTGGACAGCTACGAGCAGTACTTC
CDR3aa: CSASVDSYEQYF

v_gene: TRBV7-2
j_gene: TRBJ2-1
d_gene: -
abundance: few
CDR3nt: TGTGCCAGCAGCTTATGGCCCAGGGCTGAGCAGTTCTTC
CDR3aa: CASSLWPRAEQFF

v_gene: TRBV4-2
j_gene: TRBJ1-6
d_gene: -
abundance: few
CDR3nt: TGTGCCAGCAGCCAAGATCTACGGACATTGTATTCACCCCTCCACTTT
CDR3aa: CASSQDLRTLYSPLHF

v_gene: TRBV6-1
j_gene: TRBJ2-7
d_gene: -
abundance: few
CDR3nt: TGTGCCAGCAGTCGAGGAGTCAGGGAATTTTCGGACGAGCAGTACTTC
CDR3aa: CASSRGVREFSDEQYF

v_gene: TRBV7-9
j_gene: TRBJ1-3
d_gene: -
abundance: -
CDR3nt: TGTGCCAGCAGTCAAACATCTTATTCTGGAAACACCATATATTTT
CDR3aa: CASSQTSYSGNTIYF

v_gene: TRBV20-1
j_gene: TRBJ1-4
d_gene: -
abundance: few
CDR3nt: TGCAGTGCTAGAGTGACTGGAGAAAAACTGTTTTTT
CDR3aa: CSARVTGEKLFF

v_gene: TRBV4-1
j_gene: TRBJ2-5
d_gene: -
abundance: -
CDR3nt: TGCGCCAGCAGCCAAGATCAGGTCTCTTGGGGGACCCAGTACTTC
CDR3aa: CASSQDQVSWGTQYF

v_gene: TRBV3-1
j_gene: TRBJ2-3
d_gene: -
abundance: -
CDR3nt: TGTGCCAGCAGCCCCAGGGCGAGGCGGAGCACAGATACGCAGTATTTT
CDR3aa: CASSPRARRSTDTQYF

v_gene: TRBV6-2/TRBV6-3
j_gene: TRBJ2-1
d_gene: TRBD2
abundance: -
CDR3nt: TGTGCCAAGAGAACGGGACTAGCGGGTTTCCCCCTATCTCTTCGTTTTGCCTACAATGAGCAGTTCTTC
CDR3aa: CAKRTGLAGFPLSLRFAYNEQFF

v_gene: TRBV25-1
j_gene: TRBJ2-1
d_gene: TRBD2
abundance: -
CDR3nt: TGTGCCAGCTCCAATCATGGCGGGAGATCAGGGGAGCAGTTCTTC
CDR3aa: CASSNHGGRSGEQFF